The source of this T cell receptor (beta chain) is a study of blood T cell repertoires in COVID-19. Only one count was recorded for this clone. This CDR3 is built from 17 residues. The table came from immunoSEQ multiplex PCR; TCRdb's copy has only in-frame clones and leaves some out. The sample carries a few hundred thousand clones, around 88% recorded once. The V gene is TRBV21-1, the J gene TRBJ2-4; the table's D call TRBD1 went unverified against the DNA. TRBV21-1 is noted as a pseudogene. Source material: PBMCs or T cells enriched from blood (not recorded which). The receptor was isolated from a woman aged 40 to 49 with acute COVID-19. The CDR3 here is CASSSPGQEIAKNIQYF. The CDR3 DNA sequence: TGTGCCAGCAGCTCGCCGGGACAGGAGATAGCCAAAAACATTCAGTACTTC.